This TCR beta chain originates from a study of Tregs in tolerant kidney transplant recipients. The study, taken as a whole, reports: The most relevant donor-specific Treg TCRbeta repertoire apparently came from expansion with activated donor B cells. Few patients were studied, so findings need validation in larger groups. Biological reproducibility was not directly addressed, but technical replication error appeared minimal.

Details on this clone: Its antigen is as yet unknown.

Thawed PBMCs were FACS-sorted into unstimulated CD4+CD25+CD127- regulatory T cells, CD4+CD25- non-regulatory cells, CD4 and CD8 cells. The CDR3 runs to 14 residues. Trimming took off 4 bases at V and 3 bases at J, with 12 bases between the two ends. Germline V gene lookup returns CDR1 LGHNA and CDR2 YNFKEQ. The assay was immunoSEQ multiplex PCR, and TCRdb's table has in-frame clones only and misses some. Of about 240,000 clones listed, about four fifths are singletons. The source material was CD4+ T cells from blood. This receptor was obtained from a human donor in good health. The chain has TRBV4-2 and TRBJ2-5; perhaps TRBD2 as D (5 bases). The CDR3 reads CASSRLDGEETQYF. Here the CDR3 DNA reads TGTGCCAGCAGCCGGTTGGACGGGGAAGAGACCCAGTACTTC.